This entry is about one T cell receptor (beta chain). This sample was included in a study of blood T cell repertoires in COVID-19. Original analysis: The authors estimated nucleated cell counts from reference gene primer amplification. Using immunoSEQ multiplex PCR, the repertoire was profiled, and TCRdb retains in-frame clones only, with some absent. Clone size and the V and J calls come from that table; the DNA yielded D and trimming. The sample comprises 200,000 to 300,000 clones, nearly 90% of which are singletons, and just under 0.8% rests with the top ten. Germline values: CDR1 SNHLY, CDR2 FYNNEI. V lost 2 bases and J 8 bases, leaving 15 bases between the germline ends. The CDR3 consists of 14 residues.

Sample: peripheral blood. This receptor was obtained from a woman aged 25 to 39 with acute or convalescent COVID-19. This chain connects TRBV2 to TRBJ1-2; D perhaps matches TRBD1 (5 bases). The CDR3 protein is CASSELQGLGGYTF. CDR3 sequence (DNA): TGTGCCAGCAGTGAATTGCAGGGCCTGGGAGGCTACACCTTC.